These T cell receptor beta chains were read from a single sample in a study of shared clonotypes between healthy human individuals. Clones were read by immunoSEQ multiplex PCR, and TCRdb kept only the in-frame ones, dropping some. The sample records around 700,000 clones, less than 85% being singletons. What was sequenced was memory CD4+ T cells sorted from blood. The receptors shown here come from a woman in her 30s in good health. CDR3s include the opening cysteine and the closing phenylalanine or tryptophan. D genes are given only for firm matches. Clone sizes are given selectively: once, few, many, or a class where the clone is expanded.

D	V	size	J	CDR3	DNA
TRBD1	TRBV2	few	TRBJ2-7	CASSKGTGPNQQYF	TGTGCCAGCAGTAAGGGGACAGGCCCCAATCAGCAGTACTTC
TRBD2	TRBV4-1	.	TRBJ2-1	CASSQDTGAGGYNEQFF	TGCGCCAGCAGCCAAGATACAGGGGCGGGAGGGTACAATGAGCAGTTCTTC
TRBD1	TRBV7-3	.	TRBJ1-2	CASSLSGTGMYGYTF	TGTGCCAGCAGCCTTAGCGGGACAGGGATGTATGGCTACACCTTC
TRBD1	TRBV9	.	TRBJ2-1	CASSVGTGAYNEQFF	TGTGCCAGCAGCGTAGGAACAGGGGCATACAATGAGCAGTTCTTC
.	TRBV18	.	TRBJ1-1	CASSERTGLNTEAFF	TGTGCCAGCTCAGAGCGAACAGGGCTCAACACTGAAGCTTTCTTT
.	TRBV20-1	.	TRBJ2-5	CSAFLETQYF	TGCAGTGCATTTTTGGAGACCCAGTACTTC
TRBD2	TRBV5-4	.	TRBJ2-5	CASSSLAGLLQETQYF	TGTGCCAGCAGCTCTTTAGCGGGCCTCCTTCAAGAGACCCAGTACTTC
.	TRBV7-9	.	TRBJ1-4	CASSFGQYEEKLFF	TGTGCCAGCAGCTTCGGACAGTATGAGGAAAAACTGTTTTTT
.	TRBV28	few	TRBJ2-7	CASSLNYEQYF	TGTGCCAGCAGTTTGAACTACGAGCAGTACTTC
.	TRBV6-5	.	TRBJ1-4	CASRGAGDQLFF	TGTGCCAGCAGGGGGGCCGGGGATCAACTGTTTTTT
.	TRBV18	.	TRBJ2-3	CASSPPGVDTQYF	TGTGCCAGCTCACCTCCGGGGGTAGATACGCAGTATTTT
.	TRBV6-6	few	TRBJ1-3	CASERHPGNTIYF	TGTGCCAGCGAAAGACACCCTGGAAACACCATATATTTT
TRBD1	TRBV5-6	.	TRBJ2-7	CASSPPGTGFYEQYF	TGTGCCAGCAGCCCCCCCGGGACAGGGTTCTACGAGCAGTACTTC
TRBD2	TRBV11-1	.	TRBJ2-1	CASSPGHWTSGREQFF	TGTGCCAGCAGCCCGGGACATTGGACTAGCGGCCGAGAGCAGTTCTTC
TRBD1	TRBV19	.	TRBJ1-2	CASSTDRGTGRGYTF	TGTGCCAGTAGTACCGACCGTGGGACAGGGCGTGGCTACACCTTC
.	TRBV28	.	TRBJ2-2	CASRRGPSSVRELFF	TGTGCCAGCAGAAGGGGCCCATCATCAGTGCGGGAGCTGTTTTTT
TRBD2	TRBV5-1	.	TRBJ2-3	CASSPRLAGGPDTQYF	TGCGCCAGCAGCCCCAGACTAGCGGGAGGACCAGATACGCAGTATTTT
TRBD1	TRBV19	.	TRBJ2-5	CASSLGQGSQETQYF	TGTGCCAGTAGTCTCGGACAGGGGAGCCAAGAGACCCAGTACTTC
TRBD2	TRBV6-5	.	TRBJ2-3	CASRHTSGTVNTQYF	TGTGCCAGCAGACACACTAGCGGGACGGTAAATACGCAGTATTTT
TRBD1	TRBV27	.	TRBJ1-2	CASSSTTRGRHYGYTF	TGTGCCAGCAGTTCAACAACCAGGGGGCGCCACTATGGCTACACCTTC
TRBD2	TRBV11-3	once	TRBJ2-7	CASSTTSGSYEQYF	TGTGCCAGCAGCACGACTAGCGGGAGCTACGAGCAGTACTTC
.	TRBV2	.	TRBJ2-3	CASTDSYTTDTQYF	TGTGCCAGCACGGACAGCTACACCACAGATACGCAGTATTTT